This entry lists 5 T cell receptor beta chains sequenced from one sample in a study of shared clonotypes between healthy human individuals (dated by TCRdb to about 2020). Library method: the immunoSEQ multiplex PCR assay. The immuneACCESS repertoire file appears here via TCRdb, limited to in-frame rearrangements. These files lack a portion of the clones; in checked studies, under half of the deficit traces to unresolved V genes, and the cause of the others is not known. Here the sample has some 1,400,000 clones; 96% occur a single time. The ten largest clones add up to about 1% of the sample. The material sequenced was naive CD4+ T cells sorted from blood. The sample's cell subset or site label, in plain terms: CD45RA+ positively selected. Receptors originate from a man aged 30-40 years in good health.

The chain couples TRBV18 to TRBJ2-3, with TRBD1 as a possible D gene (5 bases). In germline, CDR1 is KGHSH, CDR2 LQKENI. Trimming took off 2 bases at V and 0 bases at J, with 9 bases between the two ends. This CDR3 contains 15 residues. The CDR3 loop reads CASSPRGVSTDTQYF. The CDR3 bases are TGTGCCAGCTCACCAAGGGGCGTAAGCACAGATACGCAGTATTTT.

This chain's CDR3 is CASSLAHRDGTQYF. The CDR3 nucleotides are TGTGCCAGCAGCTTGGCTCACAGGGATGGGACCCAGTACTTC. The chain links TRBV5-6 to TRBJ2-5; maybe TRBD1 (6 bases). V gave up 0 bases and J gave up 7 bases, with 13 bases separating them. CDR3 length: 14 residues. Germline CDR1 and CDR2: SGHDT and YYEEEE.

The V gene is TRBV9, the J gene TRBJ2-1, with a tentative D call TRBD2 (5 bases). The CDR3 is 13 residues long. V lost 0 bases and J 7 bases, leaving 8 bases between the germline ends. Germline V CDR1 and CDR2: SGDLS, YYNGEE. The CDR3 loop is CASSVESGNEQFF. The CDR3 nucleotides read TGTGCCAGCAGCGTAGAATCGGGGAATGAGCAGTTCTTC.

The chain couples TRBV19 to TRBJ2-3, with 7 bases aligning to TRBD2. The CDR3 extends over 15 amino acids. V gave up 2 bases and J gave up 3 bases; unmatched junction bases: 5. Germline lookup yields CDR1 LNHDA and CDR2 SQIVND (reference sequence). This chain's CDR3 is CASSILGGRTDTQYF. The DNA for the CDR3 is TGTGCCAGTAGTATATTAGGCGGGAGAACAGATACGCAGTATTTT.

The genes are TRBV5-6 and TRBJ1-4; D possibly corresponds to TRBD1 (6 bases). Germline-derived CDR1 and CDR2 are SGHDT and YYEEEE. This CDR3 spans 14 amino acids. Trimming shortened V by 4 bases and J by 6 bases, and 13 bases separated the two germline ends. For the CDR3, the DNA is TGTGCCAGCAGCGTACAGGGTTTCGATGAAAAACTGTTTTTT. The encoded protein is CASSVQGFDEKLFF.